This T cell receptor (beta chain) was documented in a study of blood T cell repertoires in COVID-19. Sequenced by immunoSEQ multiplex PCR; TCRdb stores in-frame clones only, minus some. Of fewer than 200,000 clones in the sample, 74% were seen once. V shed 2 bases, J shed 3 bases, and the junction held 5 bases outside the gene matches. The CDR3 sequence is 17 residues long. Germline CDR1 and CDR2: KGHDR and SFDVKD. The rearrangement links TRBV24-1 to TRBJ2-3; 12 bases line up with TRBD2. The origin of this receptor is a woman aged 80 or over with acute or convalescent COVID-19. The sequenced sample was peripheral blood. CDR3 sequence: CATSDSLAGGPTDTQYF. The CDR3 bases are TGTGCCACCAGTGATTCTCTAGCGGGAGGGCCGACAGATACGCAGTATTTT.